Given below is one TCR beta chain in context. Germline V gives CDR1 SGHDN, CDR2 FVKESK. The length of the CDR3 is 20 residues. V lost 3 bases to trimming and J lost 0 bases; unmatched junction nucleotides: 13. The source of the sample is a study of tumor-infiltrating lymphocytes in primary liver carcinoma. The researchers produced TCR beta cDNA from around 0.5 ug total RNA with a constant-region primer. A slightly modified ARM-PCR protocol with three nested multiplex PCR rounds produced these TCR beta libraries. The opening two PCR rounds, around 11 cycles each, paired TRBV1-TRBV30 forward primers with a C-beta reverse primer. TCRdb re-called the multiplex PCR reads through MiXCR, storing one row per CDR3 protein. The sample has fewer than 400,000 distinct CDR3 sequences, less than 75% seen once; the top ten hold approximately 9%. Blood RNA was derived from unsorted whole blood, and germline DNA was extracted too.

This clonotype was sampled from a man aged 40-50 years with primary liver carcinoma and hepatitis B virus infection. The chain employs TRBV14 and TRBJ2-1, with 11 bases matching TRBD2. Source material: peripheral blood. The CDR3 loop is CASSHRRLAGIFSSYNEQFF. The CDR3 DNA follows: TGTGCCAGCAGCCATAGAAGACTAGCGGGAATCTTCTCCTCCTACAATGAGCAGTTCTTC.